The rows below give T cell receptor beta chains drawn from one sample of a study of T-cell reconstitution after alpha-beta-depleted transplantation in children. TCRdb passed the PCR reads through MiXCR, listing each CDR3 protein once. The sample holds under 150,000 distinct CDR3 sequences, around a tenth seen once. The sequenced sample was PBMCs, mostly from graft donor cells, obtained 180 days after TCRalphabeta/CD19-depleted stem cell transplant. These receptors all stem from a girl under three years old who had a stem cell transplant for combined immunodeficiency, so the T cells may come from the graft donor. Both conserved end residues are part of each CDR3. The order of the fields is V gene, clone size, J gene, D gene, CDR3 protein, CDR3 DNA. A D gene is named only where the DNA matches it firmly. Clone size is not always given. Where it is, it says once, few, many or a class for expanded clones.

V: TRBV4-3
size: many
J: TRBJ2-7
D: -
CDR3: CASSQELQGGYEQYF
DNA: TGCGCCAGCAGCCAAGAGTTGCAGGGCGGGTACGAGCAGTACTTC

V: TRBV12-3/TRBV12-4
size: -
J: TRBJ2-5
D: -
CDR3: CASSPAAEETQYF
DNA: TGTGCCAGCAGTCCCGCGGCAGAAGAGACCCAGTACTTC

V: TRBV20-1
size: -
J: TRBJ1-2
D: -
CDR3: CSARGENYGYTF
DNA: TGCAGTGCTAGGGGGGAGAACTATGGCTACACCTTC

V: TRBV4-2
size: few
J: TRBJ2-7
D: -
CDR3: CASSPGAGPHFYYEQYF
DNA: TGTGCCAGCAGCCCCGGAGCTGGGCCCCACTTTTACTACGAGCAGTACTTC

V: TRBV9
size: few
J: TRBJ2-3
D: -
CDR3: CASSVGQFKGDTQYF
DNA: TGTGCCAGCAGCGTAGGACAGTTTAAAGGAGATACGCAGTATTTT

V: TRBV25-1
size: -
J: TRBJ2-6
D: -
CDR3: CASEGKGAGANVLTF
DNA: TGTGCCAGCGAGGGGAAGGGTGCGGGGGCCAACGTCCTGACTTTC

V: TRBV12-3/TRBV12-4
size: few
J: TRBJ2-2
D: TRBD2
CDR3: CASSFQGLEYTGELFF
DNA: TGTGCCAGCAGTTTCCAGGGACTAGAGTACACCGGGGAGCTGTTTTTT

V: TRBV12-3/TRBV12-4
size: few
J: TRBJ2-6
D: -
CDR3: CASSLDRVSGANVLTF
DNA: TGTGCCAGCAGTTTAGATCGGGTTTCTGGGGCCAACGTCCTGACTTTC

V: TRBV12-3/TRBV12-4
size: -
J: TRBJ2-3
D: -
CDR3: CASSLDSSTDTQYF
DNA: TGTGCCAGCAGTTTGGACAGTAGCACAGATACGCAGTATTTT

V: TRBV5-1
size: -
J: TRBJ1-1
D: TRBD1
CDR3: CASSSLRGDRVNTEAFF
DNA: TGCGCCAGCAGCTCTCTACGGGGGGACAGGGTGAACACTGAAGCTTTCTTT

V: TRBV20-1
size: -
J: TRBJ2-1
D: TRBD2
CDR3: CSAGTSEFSYNEQFF
DNA: TGCAGTGCCGGGACTAGCGAGTTCTCCTACAATGAGCAGTTCTTC

V: TRBV28
size: few
J: TRBJ1-5
D: TRBD1
CDR3: CASSLWDRVRQPQHF
DNA: TGTGCCAGCAGTCTATGGGACAGGGTTCGCCAGCCCCAGCATTTT

V: TRBV15
size: -
J: TRBJ2-7
D: -
CDR3: CATSRDPPVLSPYEQYF
DNA: TGTGCCACCAGCAGAGATCCCCCGGTTTTATCCCCCTACGAGCAGTACTTC

V: TRBV7-8
size: few
J: TRBJ2-3
D: TRBD2
CDR3: CASSLESSGSTDTQYF
DNA: TGTGCCAGCAGCTTAGAGTCTAGCGGGAGCACAGATACGCAGTATTTT

V: TRBV12-3/TRBV12-4
size: -
J: TRBJ2-5
D: -
CDR3: CASSGETQYF
DNA: TGTGCCAGCAGCGGAGAGACCCAGTACTTC

V: TRBV5-1
size: -
J: TRBJ1-2
D: -
CDR3: CASSPETANYGYTF
DNA: TGCGCCAGCAGCCCCGAGACAGCCAACTATGGCTACACCTTC

V: TRBV12-3/TRBV12-4
size: -
J: TRBJ2-3
D: TRBD2
CDR3: CASSPIPRLLREGADTQYF
DNA: TGTGCCAGCAGCCCCATCCCTCGACTGTTGCGGGAGGGCGCAGATACGCAGTATTTT

V: TRBV5-8
size: -
J: TRBJ2-5
D: TRBD2
CDR3: CASSLGLAGETQYF
DNA: TGTGCCAGCAGCTTGGGACTAGCGGGAGAGACCCAGTACTTC

V: TRBV28
size: -
J: TRBJ2-7
D: TRBD1
CDR3: CASSRTGWGPYEQYF
DNA: TGTGCCAGCAGTAGGACAGGGTGGGGCCCCTACGAGCAGTACTTC

V: TRBV28
size: -
J: TRBJ2-1
D: -
CDR3: CASSSWDRPREFF
DNA: TGTGCCAGCAGTTCCTGGGACCGCCCGCGGGAGTTCTTC

V: TRBV5-6
size: -
J: TRBJ2-7
D: TRBD2
CDR3: CASSPSGGGYEQYF
DNA: TGTGCCAGCAGCCCTAGCGGGGGGGGCTACGAGCAGTACTTC

V: TRBV23-1
size: -
J: TRBJ2-2
D: TRBD2
CDR3: CASLQDGRERGELFF
DNA: TGCGCCAGCCTTCAGGATGGGAGGGAACGCGGGGAGCTGTTTTTT

V: TRBV11-1
size: -
J: TRBJ2-7
D: TRBD1
CDR3: CASSLEGQQPYEQYF
DNA: TGTGCCAGCAGCTTAGAGGGACAGCAACCCTACGAGCAGTACTTC

V: TRBV6-4
size: -
J: TRBJ2-1
D: -
CDR3: CASARGSYNEQFF
DNA: TGTGCCAGCGCACGGGGCTCCTACAATGAGCAGTTCTTC

V: TRBV5-1
size: -
J: TRBJ1-6
D: -
CDR3: CASSLLGLSSYNSPLHF
DNA: TGCGCCAGCAGCTTGCTAGGGCTCAGCTCCTATAATTCACCCCTCCACTTT

V: TRBV3-1
size: few
J: TRBJ1-1
D: -
CDR3: CASSPRGQRNTEAFF
DNA: TGTGCCAGCAGCCCCCGTGGACAGAGGAACACTGAAGCTTTCTTT

V: TRBV11-2
size: few
J: TRBJ2-1
D: -
CDR3: CASSLEAPGPRPYNEQFF
DNA: TGTGCCAGCAGCTTAGAGGCTCCAGGGCCGCGCCCCTACAATGAGCAGTTCTTC

V: TRBV6-2/TRBV6-3
size: -
J: TRBJ2-4
D: -
CDR3: CASSTPWGNGKNIQYF
DNA: TGTGCCAGCAGTACCCCATGGGGGAACGGCAAAAACATTCAGTACTTC

V: TRBV5-1
size: many
J: TRBJ1-4
D: TRBD1
CDR3: CASSFQGANEKLFF
DNA: TGCGCCAGCAGCTTTCAGGGGGCTAATGAAAAACTGTTTTTT

V: TRBV10-3
size: many
J: TRBJ2-1
D: -
CDR3: CAIRKGQWQDNEQFF
DNA: TGTGCCATCAGGAAAGGACAGTGGCAGGACAATGAGCAGTTCTTC

V: TRBV12-3/TRBV12-4
size: few
J: TRBJ1-2
D: -
CDR3: CASSLAGVSYGYTF
DNA: TGTGCCAGCAGTTTAGCTGGAGTTTCCTATGGCTACACCTTC

V: TRBV5-5
size: -
J: TRBJ1-1
D: -
CDR3: CASSLGAYTEAFF
DNA: TGTGCCAGCAGCTTGGGGGCCTACACTGAAGCTTTCTTT

V: TRBV4-3
size: -
J: TRBJ1-1
D: -
CDR3: CASSQGRRNTEAFF
DNA: TGCGCCAGCAGCCAAGGCCGGAGGAACACTGAAGCTTTCTTT

V: TRBV7-2
size: -
J: TRBJ1-1
D: -
CDR3: CASSFNVNTKAFF
DNA: TGTGCCAGCAGCTTTAACGTGAACACTAAAGCTTTCTTT

V: TRBV7-2
size: few
J: TRBJ2-5
D: -
CDR3: CASSHPGDWSRWETQYF
DNA: TGTGCCAGCAGCCACCCTGGGGACTGGTCTAGATGGGAGACCCAGTACTTC

V: TRBV6-5
size: few
J: TRBJ2-3
D: -
CDR3: CASRSTDTQYF
DNA: TGTGCCAGCAGATCCACAGATACGCAGTATTTT

V: TRBV5-6
size: few
J: TRBJ1-1
D: -
CDR3: CASSGVDTEAFF
DNA: TGTGCCAGCAGCGGTGTGGACACTGAAGCTTTCTTT

V: TRBV29-1
size: many
J: TRBJ2-7
D: TRBD1
CDR3: CSAAGQGTYEQYF
DNA: TGCAGCGCTGCGGGACAGGGCACCTACGAGCAGTACTTC

V: TRBV12-3/TRBV12-4
size: -
J: TRBJ2-1
D: TRBD2
CDR3: CASARGTSGRVGYNEQFF
DNA: TGTGCCAGCGCCAGAGGGACTAGCGGGAGGGTCGGGTACAATGAGCAGTTCTTC

V: TRBV7-2
size: few
J: TRBJ2-1
D: -
CDR3: CASHPRGVRKNEQFF
DNA: TGTGCCAGCCACCCTAGGGGAGTACGTAAAAATGAGCAGTTCTTC

V: TRBV5-1
size: few
J: TRBJ2-3
D: TRBD1
CDR3: CASRPGGRSTDTQYF
DNA: TGCGCCAGCAGGCCAGGGGGCAGGAGCACAGATACGCAGTATTTT

V: TRBV10-3
size: many
J: TRBJ2-2
D: -
CDR3: CAIRTDITGELFF
DNA: TGTGCCATCAGGACCGATATCACCGGGGAGCTGTTTTTT

V: TRBV20-1
size: few
J: TRBJ2-5
D: -
CDR3: CSARDLSRQFQETQYF
DNA: TGCAGTGCTAGAGATCTATCGCGTCAATTCCAAGAGACCCAGTACTTC

V: TRBV29-1
size: few
J: TRBJ2-3
D: TRBD1
CDR3: CSVDTNRGLRTDTQYF
DNA: TGCAGCGTTGACACCAACAGGGGGCTGCGCACAGATACGCAGTATTTT

V: TRBV19
size: -
J: TRBJ2-2
D: -
CDR3: CASSIGLRQINTGELFF
DNA: TGTGCCAGTAGTATAGGCCTGAGACAGATAAACACCGGGGAGCTGTTTTTT

V: TRBV12-3/TRBV12-4
size: -
J: TRBJ2-3
D: TRBD2
CDR3: CATTPGGDTQYF
DNA: TGTGCCACCACCCCGGGAGGAGATACGCAGTATTTT

V: TRBV9
size: many
J: TRBJ2-3
D: -
CDR3: CASKGGGAGNTQYF
DNA: TGTGCCAGCAAGGGAGGGGGGGCTGGAAATACGCAGTATTTT

V: TRBV29-1
size: few
J: TRBJ1-2
D: -
CDR3: CSVWRMGYGYTF
DNA: TGCAGCGTTTGGCGGATGGGGTATGGCTACACCTTC

V: TRBV29-1
size: few
J: TRBJ1-2
D: TRBD1
CDR3: CSTWGQGGNYGYTF
DNA: TGCAGCACTTGGGGACAGGGCGGAAACTATGGCTACACCTTC

V: TRBV29-1
size: -
J: TRBJ1-2
D: TRBD1
CDR3: CSVEAQGLNYGYTF
DNA: TGCAGCGTTGAAGCACAGGGGCTAAACTATGGCTACACCTTC

V: TRBV20-1
size: few
J: TRBJ2-5
D: -
CDR3: CSASRGRETQYF
DNA: TGCAGTGCTAGTAGGGGGAGAGAGACCCAGTACTTC

V: TRBV20-1
size: -
J: TRBJ2-7
D: -
CDR3: CSATEGWGPYEQYF
DNA: TGCAGTGCTACTGAGGGGTGGGGTCCGTACGAGCAGTACTTC

V: TRBV15
size: -
J: TRBJ2-7
D: TRBD1
CDR3: CATSRDQGQGREQYF
DNA: TGTGCCACCAGCAGAGATCAGGGACAGGGGCGCGAGCAGTACTTC

V: TRBV4-3
size: -
J: TRBJ2-1
D: TRBD2
CDR3: CASSSRAGVSVSSYNEQFF
DNA: TGCGCCAGCAGCTCCAGAGCGGGAGTCAGTGTAAGCTCCTACAATGAGCAGTTCTTC

V: TRBV5-1
size: -
J: TRBJ1-3
D: -
CDR3: CASSLMGLEGNTIYF
DNA: TGCGCCAGCAGCTTGATGGGGCTAGAAGGAAACACCATATATTTT

V: TRBV21-1
size: few
J: TRBJ2-1
D: -
CDR3: CASSKLKGSLWGQGPSSSYNEQFF
DNA: TGTGCCAGCAGCAAACTTAAAGGGTCTTTATGGGGACAGGGGCCCTCCAGCTCCTACAATGAGCAGTTCTTC

V: TRBV7-2
size: -
J: TRBJ2-2
D: -
CDR3: CASSSNGPNTGELFF
DNA: TGTGCCAGCAGCTCCAACGGGCCTAACACCGGGGAGCTGTTTTTT

V: TRBV18
size: -
J: TRBJ2-5
D: -
CDR3: CASSPLGGDQETQYF
DNA: TGTGCCAGCTCACCTTTGGGGGGTGACCAAGAGACCCAGTACTTC

V: TRBV12-3/TRBV12-4
size: many
J: TRBJ1-2
D: -
CDR3: CASSPRGNYGYTF
DNA: TGTGCCAGCAGCCCAAGGGGAAACTATGGCTACACCTTC